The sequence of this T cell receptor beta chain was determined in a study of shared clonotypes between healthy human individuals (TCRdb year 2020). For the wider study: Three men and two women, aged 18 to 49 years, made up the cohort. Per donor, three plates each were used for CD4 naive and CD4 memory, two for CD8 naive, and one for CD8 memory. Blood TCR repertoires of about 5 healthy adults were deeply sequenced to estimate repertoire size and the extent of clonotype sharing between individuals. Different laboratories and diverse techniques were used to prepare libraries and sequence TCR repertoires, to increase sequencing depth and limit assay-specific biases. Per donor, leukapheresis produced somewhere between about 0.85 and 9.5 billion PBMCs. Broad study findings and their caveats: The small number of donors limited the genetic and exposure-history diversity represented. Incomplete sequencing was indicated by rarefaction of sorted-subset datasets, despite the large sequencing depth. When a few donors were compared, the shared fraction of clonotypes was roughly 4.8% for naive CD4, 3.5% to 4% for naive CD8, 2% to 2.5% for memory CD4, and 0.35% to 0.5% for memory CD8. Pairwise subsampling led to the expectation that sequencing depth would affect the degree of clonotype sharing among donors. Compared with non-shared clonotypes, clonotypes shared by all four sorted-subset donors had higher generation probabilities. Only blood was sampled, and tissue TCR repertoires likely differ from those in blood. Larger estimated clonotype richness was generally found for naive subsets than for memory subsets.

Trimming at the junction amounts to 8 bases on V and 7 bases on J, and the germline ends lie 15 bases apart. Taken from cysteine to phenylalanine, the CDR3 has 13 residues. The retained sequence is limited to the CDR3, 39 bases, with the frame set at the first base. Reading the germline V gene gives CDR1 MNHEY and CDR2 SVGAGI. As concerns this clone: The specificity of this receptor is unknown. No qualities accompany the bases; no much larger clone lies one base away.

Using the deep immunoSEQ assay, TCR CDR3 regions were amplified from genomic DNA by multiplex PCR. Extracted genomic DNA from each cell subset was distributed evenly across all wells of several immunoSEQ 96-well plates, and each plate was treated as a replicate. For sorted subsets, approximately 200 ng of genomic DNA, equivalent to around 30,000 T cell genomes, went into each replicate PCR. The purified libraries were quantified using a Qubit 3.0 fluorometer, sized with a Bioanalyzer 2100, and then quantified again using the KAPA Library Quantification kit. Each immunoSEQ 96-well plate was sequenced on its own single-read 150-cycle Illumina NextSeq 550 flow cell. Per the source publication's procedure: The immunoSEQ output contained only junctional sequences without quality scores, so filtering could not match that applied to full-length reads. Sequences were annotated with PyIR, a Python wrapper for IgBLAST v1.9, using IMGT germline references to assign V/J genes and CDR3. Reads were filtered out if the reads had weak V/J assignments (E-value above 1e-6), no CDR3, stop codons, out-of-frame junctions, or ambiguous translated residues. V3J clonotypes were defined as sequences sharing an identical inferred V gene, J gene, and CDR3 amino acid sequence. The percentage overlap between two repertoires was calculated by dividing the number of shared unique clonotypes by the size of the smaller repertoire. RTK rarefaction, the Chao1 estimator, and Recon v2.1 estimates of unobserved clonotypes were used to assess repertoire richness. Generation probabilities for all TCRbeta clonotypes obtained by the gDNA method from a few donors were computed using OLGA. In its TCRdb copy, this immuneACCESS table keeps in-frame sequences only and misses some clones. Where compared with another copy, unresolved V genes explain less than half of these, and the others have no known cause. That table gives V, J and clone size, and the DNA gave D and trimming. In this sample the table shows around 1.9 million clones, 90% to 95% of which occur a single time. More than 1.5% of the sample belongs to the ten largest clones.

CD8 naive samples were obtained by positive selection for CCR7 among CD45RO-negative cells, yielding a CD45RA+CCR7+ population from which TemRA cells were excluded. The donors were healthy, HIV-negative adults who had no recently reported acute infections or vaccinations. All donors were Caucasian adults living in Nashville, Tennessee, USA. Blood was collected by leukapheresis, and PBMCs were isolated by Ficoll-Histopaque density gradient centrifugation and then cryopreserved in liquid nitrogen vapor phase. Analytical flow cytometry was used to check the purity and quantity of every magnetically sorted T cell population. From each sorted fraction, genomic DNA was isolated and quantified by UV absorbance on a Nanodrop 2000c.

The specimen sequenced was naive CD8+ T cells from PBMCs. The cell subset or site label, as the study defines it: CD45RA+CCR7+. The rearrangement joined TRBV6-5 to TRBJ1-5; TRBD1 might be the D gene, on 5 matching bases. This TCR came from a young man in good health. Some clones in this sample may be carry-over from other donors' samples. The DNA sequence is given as TGTGCCAGCTCCGTGGGGGTTGGACAGCCCCAGCATTTT. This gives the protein CASSVGVGQPQHF.